These T cell receptor beta chains were read from a single sample in a study of beta chain features in type 1 diabetes. Sequenced by immunoSEQ multiplex PCR; TCRdb stores in-frame clones only, minus some. The sample has hundreds of thousands of clones, around an eighth seen once. Sequencing used naive CD4+ T cells from blood. The receptors here all came from a man aged 18 to 29 with type 1 diabetes. The CDR3 runs from the conserved cysteine through the conserved F or W. Clone size appears in some rows only: once, few, many, or a class for an expanded clone.

CDR3 protein: CSVRVSNTEAFF
clone size: .
V gene: TRBV29-1
J gene: TRBJ1-1

CDR3 protein: CASSLGTANEKLFF
clone size: few
V gene: TRBV6-5
J gene: TRBJ1-4

CDR3 protein: CASSLVWVSTEAFF
clone size: few
V gene: TRBV4-1
J gene: TRBJ1-1

CDR3 protein: CASSLLGGFQETQYF
clone size: once
V gene: TRBV7-9
J gene: TRBJ2-5

CDR3 protein: CASSLTGNTEAFF
clone size: few
V gene: TRBV6-5
J gene: TRBJ1-1

CDR3 protein: CASSLDTGTYNEQFF
clone size: .
V gene: TRBV5-4
J gene: TRBJ2-1

CDR3 protein: CASSLEGAGANVLTF
clone size: few
V gene: TRBV5-1
J gene: TRBJ2-6

CDR3 protein: CSVEKLNEQFF
clone size: few
V gene: TRBV29-1
J gene: TRBJ2-1

CDR3 protein: CAWTPNSATSGYTF
clone size: .
V gene: TRBV30
J gene: TRBJ1-2

CDR3 protein: CASSAEVGFNQPQHF
clone size: .
V gene: TRBV9
J gene: TRBJ1-5

CDR3 protein: CASAGGELFF
clone size: .
V gene: TRBV19
J gene: TRBJ2-2

CDR3 protein: CASVAYNEQFF
clone size: few
V gene: TRBV19
J gene: TRBJ2-1

CDR3 protein: CASSLGGSGNQPQHF
clone size: .
V gene: TRBV7-2
J gene: TRBJ1-5

CDR3 protein: CASSQAHPGTPSEQYF
clone size: .
V gene: TRBV4-1
J gene: TRBJ2-7

CDR3 protein: CASSVRGTGSYNEQFF
clone size: .
V gene: TRBV6-4
J gene: TRBJ2-1

CDR3 protein: CASSPPGTTIQETQYF
clone size: few
V gene: TRBV18
J gene: TRBJ2-5